Below are 19 T cell receptor delta chains sequenced from a single sample in a study of γδ T cells in repeated Plasmodium falciparum infection. TCRdb reanalyzed the multiplex PCR reads using CATT. Among around 86,000 delta-chain clones listed, almost 1.5% were seen once. Vgamma9/Vdelta2+ and Vdelta2-negative gammadelta T cells were flow-sorted from PBMC for bulk sequencing. Specimen: gamma-delta T cells from blood. The receptors were gathered from a pool of human donors (malaria-infected and uninfected, not separated).

This clone has more than one count but fewer than ten. This likely stems from a read error, as it lies one base from a far larger clone. The sample carries other DNA sequences with the same CDR3. V usage is TRDV1 and J usage is TRDJ1, with D uncertain. TCRdb offers no J gene call, so here the DNA was matched to germline to obtain one. Trimming took 0 bases from V and 2 from J, leaving 13 bases between them. The length of the CDR3 is 16 residues. Germline V gene data show CDR1 as TSWWSYY and CDR2 as QGS. Written as DNA, the CDR3 is TGTGCTCTTGGGGAACTTCCTCTTTTGTATACCGATAAACTCATCTTT. This gives the protein CALGELPLLYTDKLIF.

This clone was detected a few times. This probably arose from a read error, given a far larger clone one base away. Other DNA sequences in this sample translate to the same CDR3. This chain joins TRDV2 and TRDJ1, with TRDD3 matching over 11 bases. No J gene was available from TCRdb, and it was assigned here by a germline match of the DNA. CDR3 length: 19 residues. Germline loops: CDR1 GEAIGNYY, CDR2 EKD. The CDR3 bases are TGTGCCTGCGACATGATGTCCCTCAAGGTACTGGGGGATATAGGTAAACTCATCTTT. Encoded protein: CACDMMSLKVLGDIGKLIF.

A note on this clone: The protein that TCRdb holds for this DNA derives from a much larger clone and differs from the translated DNA at residue 6, which likely indicates a read error; the protein shown here is translated from the DNA. The J gene is TRDJ1, the V gene TRDV1, with a tentative D call TRDD3 (10 bases). Germline matching of the DNA provided the J gene here, since TCRdb leaves it blank. CDR3 length equals 22 residues. V dropped 3 bases and J dropped 8 bases, with 40 bases sitting between them. Germline values: CDR1 TSWWSYY, CDR2 QGS. The CDR3 sequence is CALGDLSLPTYWGIRISPKLIF. CDR3 nucleotides: TGTGCTCTTGGGGATCTGAGCCTTCCTACGTACTGGGGGATTAGAATTTCCCCCAAACTCATCTTT.

A few counts support this clone. The likely explanation is a read error, given a far larger clone one base away. At the DNA level, this CDR3 is encoded by other sequences in the same sample as well. The V and J genes are TRDV2 and TRDJ1, with a weak D call TRDD3 (6 bases). The J gene is not listed in TCRdb, so it was assigned here from a DNA match to germline. The germline gives CDR1 GEAIGNYY, CDR2 EKD. The CDR3 runs 21 residues. Trimming removed 7 bases at V and 0 bases at J, with 35 bases between. For the CDR3, the DNA is TGTGCCTGCGACCCTCTACACGTGTCTGGGGTAAAAGTGCCGTACACCGATAAACTCATCTTT. Translated, it gives CACDPLHVSGVKVPYTDKLIF.

In its sample, this clone was seen a few times. The protein given by TCRdb reflects a much larger clone and differs at residue 12 from this DNA's translation, likely from a read error; the protein shown is the DNA's translation. The rearrangement joins TRDV1 to TRDJ3; 10 bases match TRDD3. TCRdb carries no J gene annotation; the J gene was assigned here by matching the DNA with germline. The germline CDR1 and CDR2 sequences are TSWWSYY and QGS. V lost 5 bases to trimming and J lost 2 bases; unmatched junction nucleotides: 12. This CDR3 has 20 residues. CDR3 sequence reads: CALGKGVLGDYAWDTRQMFF. The CDR3 DNA sequence: TGTGCTCTTGGGAAGGGAGTACTGGGGGATTACGCCTGGGACACCCGACAGATGTTTTTC.

This clone was seen ten or more times. The V and J genes are TRDV1 and TRDJ1; D is unclear. Because TCRdb records no J gene, it was assigned here through a match of the DNA to germline. The CDR3 contains 17 residues. CDR1 and CDR2 from the germline V gene are TSWWSYY and QGS. Between the trimmed V and J ends, which lost 2 bases and 2 bases, there was a span of 18 bases. The CDR3 spells CALGERKGEPRTDKLIF. As DNA, the CDR3 is TGTGCTCTTGGGGAAAGGAAGGGCGAGCCCAGGACCGATAAACTCATCTTT.

Of note for this clone: The protein TCRdb gives is from a much larger clone and does not agree with this DNA's translation at residue 14, likely a read error; the protein shown here comes from the DNA. J is TRDJ3 and V is TRDV2, with D tentatively TRDD2 or TRDD3 (6 bases each). The J gene, missing from TCRdb, was assigned here through DNA to germline matching. V lost 0 bases and J 0 bases, leaving 29 bases between the germline ends. CDR1 is GEAIGNYY and CDR2 is EKD in the germline V gene. The CDR3 runs to 24 residues. The CDR3 here is CACDTGLPQNTGTKLSWDTRQMFF. CDR3 DNA sequence: TGTGCCTGTGACACCGGTCTTCCTCAAAATACTGGGACCAAACTCTCCTGGGACACCCGACAGATGTTTTTC.

This clone was seen more than once but under ten times. The protein held in TCRdb is that of a much larger clone and does not match this DNA's translation at residue 22, likely because of a read error; the protein shown is translated from the DNA. The chain employs TRDV3 and TRDJ1; 13 nucleotides agree with TRDD3. The J gene comes from matching the DNA to germline here; TCRdb lacks it. The CDR3 has 25 amino acids. Germline V lookup: CDR1 TVYSNPD, CDR2 GDNSRS (reference sequence). CDR3 in DNA: TGTGCCTTCAGCTTCGAAAGCCCTTCCTACAGTCCGTCCTACTGGGGGATACGCCTGACCGATGAACTCATCTTT. It translates to CAFSFESPSYSPSYWGIRLTDELIF.

Comment on this clone: It differs at one base from a far larger clone, so likely a read error. Other DNA sequences within the sample encode an identical CDR3. V and J are TRDV1 and TRDJ1; TRDD3 agrees at 11 bases. No J gene was available from TCRdb, and it was assigned here by a germline match of the DNA. The germline CDR1 and CDR2 sequences are TSWWSYY and QGS. J gave up 0 bases and V 1 base, and 19 bases lay outside the gene matches. CDR3 size: 22 residues. The CDR3 nucleotides are TGTGCTCTTGGGGAACCTTCCTACGGCCTACTGGGGGATATTTGCTACACCGATAAACTCATCTTT. This sequence encodes CALGEPSYGLLGDICYTDKLIF.

A word on this clone: This DNA's translation differs at residue 7 from TCRdb's protein, which comes from a much larger clone; a read error is likely, and the protein shown is translated from the DNA. The chain joins TRDV2 to TRDJ1, with D possibly being TRDD3 (6 bases). The J gene was not available in TCRdb and was assigned here by matching the DNA to germline segments. The V end lost 4 bases, the J end lost 0 bases, and 17 bases lay between the germline ends. This CDR3 is built from 16 residues. CDR1 GEAIGNYY and CDR2 EKD come from the germline V gene. CDR3 amino acids: CACDTDRGSDTDKLIF. The DNA of the CDR3 is TGTGCCTGTGATACCGACAGGGGGAGCGACACCGATAAACTCATCTTT.

This clone was seen many times. The chain carries TRDV1 and TRDJ1, with 8 positions matching TRDD2. The ends lost 5 bases at V and 0 bases at J; junction bases unmatched: 14. The germline CDR1 and CDR2 sequences are TSWWSYY and QGS. The CDR3 loop spans 18 amino acids. The CDR3 protein is CALGKFTSYPTYTDKLIF. The CDR3 DNA reads as TGTGCTCTTGGGAAATTTACTTCCTACCCTACCTACACCGATAAACTCATCTTT.

This clone came up a few times. TCRdb's protein for this DNA is that of a much larger clone and differs from the translation at residue 3, likely a read error; the protein shown is the DNA translation. V usage is TRDV3 and J usage is TRDJ1; TRDD2 might be the D (5 bases). The length of the CDR3 is 15 residues. The germline CDR1 and CDR2 sequences are TVYSNPD and GDNSRS (reference sequence). V was cut by 5 bases and J by 2 bases, with 21 bases left in between. CDR3 amino acids: CAPYDGWRRTDKLIF. The CDR3, as DNA: TGTGCCCCCTACGATGGGTGGAGGAGAACCGATAAACTCATCTTT.

Of note for this clone: This is likely an artifact of a read error, given a far larger clone one base away. The same CDR3 also results from other DNA sequences found in this sample. The CDR3 spells CACDTAAGGSGSWDTRQMFF. The CDR3 region has the DNA TGTGCCTGTGACACGGCGGCTGGGGGGTCGGGCTCCTGGGACACCCGACAGATGTTTTTC. The gene calls are TRDV2 and TRDJ3, with TRDD3 matching over 7 bases. The J gene was missing in TCRdb and was found by matching the end of the DNA to germline. This CDR3 has 20 amino acids. Looked up from germline, CDR1 is GEAIGNYY and CDR2 is EKD. V trimming: 1 base; J trimming: 0 bases; junction bases outside the gene matches: 11.

There are a few counts of this clone. The protein recorded in TCRdb matches a much larger clone and deviates from this DNA's translation at residue 20, suggesting a read error; the protein here is obtained by translating the DNA. The J segment was not called; the V segment is TRDV1; no DNA check was done on the table's D call, TRDD3. The V gene's germline CDR1 is TSWWSYY and CDR2 QGS. The CDR3 contains 22 residues. The CDR3 nucleotides read TGTGCTCTTTACTTCCCGGGGTTCTTTCGGGCGGGATTCTCTCACTACACCGATAAATTCATCTTT. Its protein product is CALYFPGFFRAGFSHYTDKFIF.

This clone has at least ten counts. The rearrangement joins TRDV3 to TRDJ1, with 7 bases aligning to TRDD3. Germline CDR1 and CDR2: TVYSNPD and GDNSRS (reference sequence). V lost 4 bases to trimming and J lost 0 bases; unmatched junction nucleotides: 20. This CDR3 has 18 amino acids. The CDR3 DNA reads TGTGCCTCAAGTCCCCCACTCTGGGGGTCTCCCTACACCGATAAACTCATCTTT. Residues: CASSPPLWGSPYTDKLIF.

This clone turned up a few times. This could be a read error, since a much larger clone is one nucleotide away. The chain joins TRDV1 to TRDJ1; 9 nucleotides line up with TRDD3. The J gene, absent from TCRdb, was called here by matching the DNA to germline. Germline V CDR1 and CDR2: TSWWSYY, QGS. V gave up 0 bases and J gave up 0 bases; unmatched junction bases: 59. The CDR3 loop spans 35 amino acids. CDR3 loop: CALGELAEFLRKLLGDDHYPFGPDFLRLYTDKLIF. The CDR3 coding sequence is TGTGCTCTTGGGGAACTGGCCGAATTTCTTAGGAAGTTACTGGGGGACGACCACTACCCTTTCGGACCAGATTTCCTTCGACTTTACACCGATAAACTCATCTTT.

The sample holds a few counts of this clone. This may come from a read error, since a much larger clone is one base off. The same CDR3 is also encoded by other DNA sequences in this sample. This sequence joins TRDV1 and TRDJ1, with 9 positions matching TRDD2. The V gene's germline CDR1 is TSWWSYY and CDR2 QGS. This CDR3 spans 21 amino acids. The CDR3: CALGGRLPTGFLGGYTDKLIF. CDR3 DNA: TGTGCTCTTGGGGGCCGCCTTCCTACCGGGTTTCTGGGGGGGTACACTGATAAACTCATCTTT.

This clone was observed at least ten times. The genes are TRDV1 and TRDJ1; D possibly corresponds to TRDD2 (6 bases). The V end was cut by 4 bases, the J end by 2 bases, with 20 bases between. CDR1 and CDR2 from the germline V gene are TSWWSYY and QGS. This CDR3 region has 17 residues. The CDR3 DNA reads TGTGCTCTTGGGGTACTTCCTTCCCACCGGGGGACCGATAAACTCATCTTT. As protein: CALGVLPSHRGTDKLIF.

This clone showed up just a few times. A much larger clone lies one base from this, so it may be a read error. Other DNA sequences from this sample encode an identical CDR3 as well. The V gene is TRDV1, the J gene TRDJ1; 7 nucleotides line up with TRDD3. This CDR3 comprises 16 residues. Germline lookup yields CDR1 TSWWSYY and CDR2 QGS. CDR3 coding DNA: TGTGCTCTCGGGGAAGGCTTCGTAACTGGGGACGATAAACTCATCTTT. Its protein product is CALGEGFVTGDDKLIF.